Listed here are 23 T cell receptor beta chains from one sample, sequenced in a study of blood T cell repertoires in COVID-19. The assay was immunoSEQ multiplex PCR, and TCRdb's table has in-frame clones only and misses some. The data show about 83,000 clones, roughly 82% seen once. Sequencing input: peripheral blood. These TCRs come from a woman older than 75 with active or convalescent COVID-19.

The genes are TRBV2 and TRBJ1-2, with 8 bases matching TRBD1. V lost 6 bases to trimming and J lost 5 bases; unmatched junction nucleotides: 11. This CDR3 contains 15 residues. Germline V gene lookup returns CDR1 SNHLY and CDR2 FYNNEI. This CDR3 is CASSAGTGALYGYTF. In DNA form, the CDR3 reads TGTGCCAGCAGCGCTGGGACAGGTGCTCTTTATGGCTACACCTTC.

This rearrangement joins TRBV15 to TRBJ2-7; 8 nucleotides match TRBD2. After removal of 8 bases from V and 1 base from J, the junction contained 4 bases not matched to a gene. The germline V gene encodes CDR1 LNHNV and CDR2 YYDKDF (reference sequence). The length of the CDR3 is 13 residues. In DNA form, the CDR3 reads TGTGCCACCCGGGAGGGTTATTCCTACGAGCAGTACTTC. Its protein is CATREGYSYEQYF.

The J gene is TRBJ1-2, the V gene TRBV5-1; D is ambiguous. Germline assignment: CDR1 SGHRS and CDR2 YFSETQ. The length of the CDR3 is 13 residues. V shed 0 bases and J shed 8 bases, with 11 bases lying between them. The CDR3 DNA follows: TGCGCCAGCAGCTTGGAGGGAGAGTGGGGCTACACCTTC. Its translation is CASSLEGEWGYTF.

CDR3 in DNA: TGTGCCAGCTCACCACAGACGGGGGGAATTTACAATGAGCAGTTCTTC. The encoded protein is CASSPQTGGIYNEQFF. V usage is TRBV18 and J usage is TRBJ2-1; 7 bases fit TRBD2. This CDR3 contains 16 residues. Losses at the gene ends were 1 base for V and 4 bases for J; bases not matched to a gene: 7. The V gene's germline CDR1 is KGHSH and CDR2 LQKENI.

The chain is built from TRBV19 and TRBJ1-5; D not resolved. CDR1 is LNHDA and CDR2 is SQIVND in the germline V gene (reference sequence). The V end was cut by 7 bases, the J end by 2 bases, with 6 bases between. CDR3 length equals 12 residues. The chain's CDR3 is CASTQGNQPQHF. For the CDR3, the DNA is TGTGCCAGTACCCAGGGCAATCAGCCCCAGCATTTT.

V and J are TRBV7-8 and TRBJ2-1; D may be TRBD2 (7 bases). From germline, CDR1 is SGHVS and CDR2 FQNEAQ. This CDR3 spans 15 amino acids. Trimming removed 5 bases at V and 7 bases at J, with 18 bases between. The CDR3 loop reads CASSPWPRGGNEQFF. As DNA, the CDR3 is TGTGCCAGCAGCCCATGGCCAAGGGGGGGTAATGAGCAGTTCTTC.

In its sample, this clone was seen a few times. V usage is TRBV15 and J usage is TRBJ2-5, with 9 bases matching TRBD1. Germline V CDR1 and CDR2: LNHNV, YYDKDF (reference sequence). The CDR3 is 16 amino acids. Trimming at V came to 3 bases and at J to 4 bases, leaving 9 bases not matched to a gene. Written as DNA, the CDR3 is TGTGCCACCAGCAGTCTGCGGACAGGGGATGGAGAGACCCAGTACTTC. It translates to CATSSLRTGDGETQYF.

This CDR3 is CAISERGSNQPQHF. For the CDR3, the DNA is TGTGCCATCAGTGAACGAGGGAGCAATCAGCCCCAGCATTTT. The chain recombines TRBV10-3 with TRBJ1-5; D is uncertain. There are 14 residues in the CDR3. The germline CDR1 and CDR2 sequences are ENHRY and SYGVKD. Trimming removed 3 bases at V and 1 base at J, with 7 bases between.

The rearrangement links TRBV19 to TRBJ1-6; possibly TRBD1 for D (5 bases). Germline V gene sequence: CDR1 LNHDA, CDR2 SQIVND (reference sequence). V shed 3 bases and J shed 7 bases, with 10 bases lying between them. The CDR3 is 14 amino acids. CDR3 sequence reads: CASSIRGLNSPLHF. CDR3 DNA: TGTGCCAGTAGTATTCGGGGACTGAATTCACCCCTCCACTTT.

The chain links TRBV5-1 to TRBJ2-3; TRBD1 matches at 7 bases. The germline V gene has CDR1 SGHRS and CDR2 YFSETQ. V was pared by 3 bases and J by 1 base, with 8 bases of the junction left unmatched. This CDR3 region has 16 residues. CDR3 nucleotides: TGCGCCAGCAGCTATACAGGGGCCCCTGGCACAGATACGCAGTATTTT. Protein sequence: CASSYTGAPGTDTQYF.

J is TRBJ2-5 and V is TRBV4-1; 12 bases are a match to TRBD1. Germline CDR1 MGHRA, CDR2 YSYEKL. The CDR3 runs 16 residues. V shed 3 bases, J shed 5 bases, and the junction held 7 bases outside the gene matches. CDR3 residues: CASSHPGQGAWETQYF. Here the CDR3 DNA reads TGCGCCAGCAGCCACCCGGGACAGGGGGCATGGGAGACCCAGTACTTC.

The V call is TRBV2, the J call TRBJ1-4; a weak D match, TRBD1 (6 bases). This CDR3 is built from 14 residues. Trimming pared 8 bases from V and 5 bases from J, leaving 15 bases between. Germline V gene data show CDR1 as SNHLY and CDR2 as FYNNEI. The CDR3 is CASGMGGGNEKLFF. CDR3 DNA sequence: TGTGCCAGCGGAATGGGAGGGGGAAATGAAAAACTGTTTTTT.

This CDR3 reads CASSQAGWVYEQYF. DNA of the CDR3: TGTGCCAGCAGCCAAGCGGGGTGGGTCTACGAGCAGTACTTC. The rearrangement uses TRBV3-1 (or the pseudogene TRBV3-2) and TRBJ2-7, with a weak D call TRBD2 (5 bases). Trimming pared 1 base from V and 3 bases from J, leaving 10 bases between. Germline-derived CDR1 and CDR2 are LGHDT and YNNKEL (reference sequence). The CDR3 extends over 14 amino acids.

Remarks on this clone: The junction shows a germline mismatch at one end, possibly a read error. The CDR3 nucleotides read TGCAGTGCCGGCAGGACAGGGGTCTTC. Translation gives CSAGRTGVF. The chain uses TRBV20-1 and TRBJ1-2; TRBD1 aligns across 9 bases. The germline V gene has CDR1 DFQATT and CDR2 SNEGSKA (reference sequence). The CDR3 consists of 9 residues.

The J gene is TRBJ1-5, the V gene TRBV28, with D maybe TRBD1 (5 bases). V was shortened by 2 bases and J by 6 bases, with 14 bases between the two germline ends. The CDR3 spans 15 residues. In germline, CDR1 is MDHEN, CDR2 SYDVKM. CDR3 protein: CASSLGHTETQPQHF. The CDR3 nucleotides are TGTGCCAGCAGTTTAGGACATACCGAGACTCAGCCCCAGCATTTT.

The chain links TRBV18 to TRBJ1-2; possibly TRBD1 for D (5 bases). The CDR3 consists of 17 residues. V was shortened by 0 bases and J by 1 base, with 15 bases between the two germline ends. Germline CDR1 reads KGHSH; CDR2 reads LQKENI. In nucleotides, the CDR3 is TGTGCCAGCTCACCACCGGGGGGTCTGATGCGTAACTATGGCTACACCTTC. Translating gives CASSPPGGLMRNYGYTF.

The chain links TRBV11-2 to TRBJ1-2, with TRBD1 matching 8 bases. CDR1 SGHAT and CDR2 FQNNGV come from the germline V gene. The CDR3 has 16 residues. Unmatched junction bases numbered 7, after V lost 1 base and J lost 3 bases. This chain's CDR3 is CASSLGWTGLDYGYTF. The CDR3 nucleotides read TGTGCCAGCAGCTTAGGGTGGACAGGGTTGGACTATGGCTACACCTTC.

The rearrangement joins TRBV15 to TRBJ1-2; D is uncertain. The CDR3 is 14 residues long. The germline CDR1 and CDR2 sequences are LNHNV and YYDKDF (reference sequence). V dropped 1 base and J dropped 8 bases, with 14 bases sitting between them. CDR3 DNA: TGTGCCACCAGCAGAGTAGGAGGCGCGGACGGCTACACCTTC. Its translation is CATSRVGGADGYTF.

The V gene is TRBV27, the J gene TRBJ2-7, with D possibly being TRBD2 (5 bases). Germline loops: CDR1 MNHEY, CDR2 SMNVEV (reference sequence). The CDR3 length is 14 residues. V lost 4 bases, J lost 1 base, and 11 bases lay in between. CDR3 residues: CASSSGRTSYEQYF. The CDR3 DNA reads TGTGCCAGCAGTTCTGGTAGGACTTCCTACGAGCAGTACTTC.

This chain joins TRBV5-6 and TRBJ1-1, with D possibly TRBD1 on 5 matching bases. Trimming took 7 bases from V and 1 from J, leaving 14 bases between them. This CDR3 has 14 residues. Germline V gives CDR1 SGHDT, CDR2 YYEEEE. In nucleotides, the CDR3 is TGTGCCAGCGGCCGGGGGATAACGAACACTGAAGCTTTCTTT. Translation gives CASGRGITNTEAFF. Based on the CDR3 plus reference TRBV5-6 and TRBJ1-1, the full variable domain is DAGVTQSPTHLIKTRGQQVTLRCSPKSGHDTVSWYQQALGQGPQFIFQYYEEEERQRGNFPDRFSGHQFPNYSSELNVNALLLGDSALYLCASGRGITNTEAFFGQGTRLTVV.

This clone occurred a few times. The chain uses TRBV19 and TRBJ2-6, with D possibly being TRBD1 (6 bases). The V end was cut by 3 bases, the J end by 0 bases, with 12 bases between. Germline assignment: CDR1 LNHDA and CDR2 SQIVND (reference sequence). The CDR3 has 17 amino acids. The chain's CDR3 is CASSMDSLLSGANVLTF. CDR3 in DNA: TGTGCCAGTAGTATGGACAGTTTACTCTCTGGGGCCAACGTCCTGACTTTC.

This chain uses TRBV5-6 with TRBJ2-5, with D perhaps matching TRBD2 (6 bases). This CDR3 has 15 amino acids. With 5 bases removed from V and 3 bases from J, the gap between germline ends came to 17 bases. Per germline, CDR1 SGHDT and CDR2 YYEEEE. In nucleotides, the CDR3 is TGTGCCAGCAGACCGATCCGGGACTCTAAAGAGACCCAGTACTTC. Residues: CASRPIRDSKETQYF.

J is TRBJ2-1 and V is TRBV3-1 (or the pseudogene TRBV3-2); D gene unclear. The CDR3 extends over 15 amino acids. V was trimmed by 4 bases and J by 0 bases, leaving 10 bases between them. The germline V gene encodes CDR1 LGHDT and CDR2 YNNKEL (reference sequence). CDR3 bases: TGTGCCAGCAGCCGAAGACTGGGCTCCTACAATGAGCAGTTCTTC. Translation gives CASSRRLGSYNEQFF.